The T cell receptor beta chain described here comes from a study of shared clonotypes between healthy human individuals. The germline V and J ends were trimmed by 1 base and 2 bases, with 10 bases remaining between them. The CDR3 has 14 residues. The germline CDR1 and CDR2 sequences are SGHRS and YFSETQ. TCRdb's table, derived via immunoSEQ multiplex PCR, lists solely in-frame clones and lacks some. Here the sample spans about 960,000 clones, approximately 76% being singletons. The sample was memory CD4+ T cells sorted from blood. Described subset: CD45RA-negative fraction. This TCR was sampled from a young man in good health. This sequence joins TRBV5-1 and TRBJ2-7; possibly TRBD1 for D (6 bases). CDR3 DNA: TGCGCCAGCAGCTTGATGGGACACACCTACGAGCAGTACTTC. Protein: CASSLMGHTYEQYF.